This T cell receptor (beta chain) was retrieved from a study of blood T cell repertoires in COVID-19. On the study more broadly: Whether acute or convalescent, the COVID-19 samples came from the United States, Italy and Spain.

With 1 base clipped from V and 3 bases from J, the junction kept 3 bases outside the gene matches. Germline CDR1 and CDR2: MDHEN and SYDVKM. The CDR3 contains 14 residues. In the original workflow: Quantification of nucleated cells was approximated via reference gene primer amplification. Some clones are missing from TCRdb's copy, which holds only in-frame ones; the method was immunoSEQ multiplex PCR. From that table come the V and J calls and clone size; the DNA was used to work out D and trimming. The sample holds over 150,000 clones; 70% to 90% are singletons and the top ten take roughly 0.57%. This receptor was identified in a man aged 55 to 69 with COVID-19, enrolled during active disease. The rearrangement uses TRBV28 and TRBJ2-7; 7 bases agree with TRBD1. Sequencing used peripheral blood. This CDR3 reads CASSLSGGSYEQYF. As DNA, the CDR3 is TGTGCCAGCAGTTTATCAGGGGGAAGCTACGAGCAGTACTTC.